Given below is one T cell receptor (beta chain) in context. Per the original methods: Counts of nucleated cells, estimated from reference gene primer amplification, were obtained. Generated by immunoSEQ multiplex PCR, the TCRdb table keeps only in-frame clones and is missing some. V, J and clone size were drawn from that table, and D and trimming were deduced from the DNA. The sample holds about 170,000 clones, around nine tenths seen once. The record originates from a study of blood T cell repertoires in COVID-19. The sequenced sample consisted of peripheral blood. The origin of this receptor is a man in his 70s with acute or convalescent COVID-19.

This CDR3 is CASSGVSSYEQYF. The CDR3, as DNA: TGTGCCAGCTCGGGAGTGAGCTCCTACGAGCAGTACTTC. The rearrangement joins TRBV18 to TRBJ2-7; tentative D call: TRBD2 (5 bases). Germline V gene data show CDR1 as KGHSH and CDR2 as LQKENI. With 6 bases removed from V and 0 bases from J, the gap between germline ends came to 9 bases. The length of the CDR3 is 13 residues.